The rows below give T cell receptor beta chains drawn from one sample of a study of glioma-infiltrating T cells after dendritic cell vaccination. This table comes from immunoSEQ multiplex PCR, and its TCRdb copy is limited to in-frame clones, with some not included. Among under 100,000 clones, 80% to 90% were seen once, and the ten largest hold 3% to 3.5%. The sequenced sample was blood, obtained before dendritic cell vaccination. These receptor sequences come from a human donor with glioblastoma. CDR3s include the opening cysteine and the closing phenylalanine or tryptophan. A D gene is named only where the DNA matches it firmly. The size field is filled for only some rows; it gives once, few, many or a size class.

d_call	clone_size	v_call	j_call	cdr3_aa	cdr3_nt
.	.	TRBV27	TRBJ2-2	CASSQVYTGELFF	TGTGCCAGCAGTCAGGTTTACACCGGGGAGCTGTTTTTT
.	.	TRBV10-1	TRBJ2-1	CASSEDFLSNEQFF	TGCGCCAGCAGTGAGGACTTTTTAAGCAATGAGCAGTTCTTC
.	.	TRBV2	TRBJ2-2	CASSGEANTGELFF	TGTGCCAGCAGTGGGGAGGCGAACACCGGGGAGCTGTTTTTT
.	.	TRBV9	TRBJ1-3	CASSARDTDSGNTIYF	TGTGCCAGCAGCGCAAGGGACACGGACTCTGGAAACACCATATATTTT
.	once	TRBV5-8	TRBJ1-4	CASSFRVLGEKLFF	TGTGCCAGCAGCTTCAGGGTACTTGGGGAAAAACTGTTTTTT
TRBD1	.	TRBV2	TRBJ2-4	CASSDPGQADIQYF	TGTGCCAGCAGTGATCCGGGACAGGCGGACATTCAGTACTTC
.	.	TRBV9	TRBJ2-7	CASSVASESSYEQYF	TGTGCCAGCAGCGTAGCTTCAGAAAGCTCCTACGAGCAGTACTTC
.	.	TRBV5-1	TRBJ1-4	CASSFRTLNEKLFF	TGCGCCAGCAGCTTTAGGACACTCAATGAAAAACTGTTTTTT
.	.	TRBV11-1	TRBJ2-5	CASSLSRDQETQYF	TGTGCCAGCAGCTTGTCGCGGGATCAAGAGACCCAGTACTTC
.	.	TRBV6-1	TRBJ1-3	CASRQTGIRNTIYF	TGTGCCAGCAGACAAACAGGGATACGAAACACCATATATTTT
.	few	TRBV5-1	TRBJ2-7	CASSLVGATYEQYF	TGCGCCAGCAGCTTGGTGGGCGCAACCTACGAGCAGTACTTC
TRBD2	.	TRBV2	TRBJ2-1	CASRKLAGGHNEQFF	TGTGCCAGCAGGAAACTAGCGGGAGGGCACAATGAGCAGTTCTTC
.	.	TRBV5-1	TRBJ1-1	CASSFRTANTEAFF	TGCGCCAGCAGCTTCAGGACAGCGAACACTGAAGCTTTCTTT
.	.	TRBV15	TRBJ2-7	CATSRDDSGTYEQYF	TGTGCCACCAGCAGAGATGACAGTGGAACCTACGAGCAGTACTTC
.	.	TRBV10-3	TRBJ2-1	CAISDPGTANRNEQFF	TGTGCCATCAGTGACCCCGGGACTGCAAATCGCAATGAGCAGTTCTTC
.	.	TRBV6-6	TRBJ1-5	CASLFGGNQPQHF	TGTGCCAGCCTTTTCGGGGGCAATCAGCCCCAGCATTTT
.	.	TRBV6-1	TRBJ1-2	CASSEVGSIDYTF	TGTGCCAGCAGTGAAGTGGGGAGTATTGACTACACCTTC
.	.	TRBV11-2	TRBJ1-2	CASSQGPTRGERYTF	TGTGCCAGCAGCCAGGGACCAACGCGGGGGGAACGCTACACCTTC
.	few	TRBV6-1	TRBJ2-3	CASSEGGTHTDTQYF	TGTGCCAGCAGTGAAGGGGGCACCCACACAGATACGCAGTATTTT
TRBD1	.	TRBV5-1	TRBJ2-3	CASSYGQGITDTQYF	TGCGCCAGCAGCTACGGACAGGGCATCACAGATACGCAGTATTTT
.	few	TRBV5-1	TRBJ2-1	CASSLSSVPPQFF	TGCGCCAGCAGCCTTTCTAGCGTCCCCCCCCAGTTCTTC
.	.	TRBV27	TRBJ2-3	CASAGARTDTQYF	TGTGCCAGCGCAGGGGCTCGGACAGATACGCAGTATTTT
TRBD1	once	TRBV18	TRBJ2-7	CASSPGQGGTEDGRYF	TGTGCCAGCTCACCTGGACAGGGGGGAACTGAAGATGGGCGGTACTTC
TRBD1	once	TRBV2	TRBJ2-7	CASSDTGDNVYEQYF	TGTGCCAGCAGCGACACAGGGGATAATGTCTACGAGCAGTACTTC
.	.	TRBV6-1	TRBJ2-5	CASISRPLQETQYF	TGTGCCAGCATCAGCAGGCCTCTCCAAGAGACCCAGTACTTC
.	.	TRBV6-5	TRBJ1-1	CASNSRNMNTEAFF	TGTGCCAGCAATTCCAGAAATATGAACACTGAAGCTTTCTTT
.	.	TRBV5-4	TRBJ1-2	CASSLVGTSDSRGYTF	TGTGCCAGCAGCTTGGTGGGGACATCCGATTCTCGTGGCTACACCTTC